Listed here are 11 T cell receptor beta chains from one sample, sequenced in a study of blood T cells in healthy people across ages. PCR was performed a second time for about 6 to 12 cycles using a sample-barcoded 5' primer and a J-beta primer mix. MiXCR, applied by TCRdb to the 5' RACE reads, yields one record per CDR3 protein. The sample has about 900,000 distinct CDR3 sequences, less than 80% seen once; the top ten hold roughly a quarter. The sequenced sample was blood. These receptors all come from a man aged 30 to 45 in good health.

The rearrangement uses TRBV3-1 and TRBJ2-7; possibly TRBD1 for D (6 bases). The better agreement between TRBJ2-5 and the DNA end casts doubt on the J call. The CDR3 covers 16 residues. Germline V gives CDR1 LGHDT, CDR2 YNNKEL (reference sequence). The CDR3 sequence: CASSQDQGIGRKTQYF. The CDR3 DNA reads TGTGCCAGCAGCCAAGATCAGGGGATTGGGCGGAAGACCCAGTACTTC.

This clonotype was seen more than once but under ten times. The chain employs TRBV7-9 and TRBJ1-2, with D perhaps matching TRBD1 (6 bases). Deletions cut 5 bases from V and 8 bases from J, with 12 bases between. This CDR3 has 12 residues. From germline, CDR1 is SEHNR and CDR2 FQNEAQ (reference sequence). The CDR3 protein is CASSPTGKGYTF. CDR3 in DNA: TGTGCCAGCAGCCCAACAGGGAAGGGCTACACCTTC.

This clonotype was found a few times. The chain carries TRBV20-1 and TRBJ2-7, with 10 bases fitting TRBD1. The CDR3 consists of 16 residues. Germline CDR1 and CDR2: DFQATT and SNEGSKA (reference sequence). V lost 6 bases to trimming and J lost 5 bases; unmatched junction nucleotides: 16. CDR3 region: CSAKSDRGTGVNEQYF. In nucleotides, the CDR3 is TGCAGTGCGAAAAGCGACCGGGGGACAGGGGTAAACGAGCAGTACTTC.

This clonotype came up once. The V call is TRBV4-3, the J call TRBJ2-2, with a possible D match to TRBD2 (6 bases). The CDR3 loop spans 15 amino acids. From germline, CDR1 is LGHNA and CDR2 YSLEER. Trimming left V 1 base short and J 8 bases short, with 14 bases between. CDR3 nucleotides: TGCGCCAGCAGCCAAGGAGGCGGGGCGGGGGGGGAGCTGTTTTTT. Its translation is CASSQGGGAGGELFF.

This clonotype has a count of ten or more. This chain connects TRBV28 to TRBJ2-7, with no clear D. The CDR3 is 15 amino acids. CDR1 and CDR2 (germline): MDHEN, SYDVKM. Trimming pared 5 bases from V and 4 bases from J, leaving 18 bases between. In DNA, the CDR3 is TGTGCCAGCAGTAGCGCCGGAACCCCATCGTACGAGCAGTACTTC. Amino acids: CASSSAGTPSYEQYF.

This chain joins TRBV29-1 and TRBJ2-5; D not certain. The germline V gene has CDR1 SQVTM and CDR2 ANQGSEA. The CDR3 totals 11 residues. Trimming removed 4 bases at V and 7 bases at J, with 10 bases between. CDR3 sequence (DNA): TGCAGCGTTGTTCTAGAGGCGACCCAGTACTTC. Translating gives CSVVLEATQYF.

The chain couples TRBV12-3 or TRBV12-4 to TRBJ1-2; maybe TRBD1 (5 bases). This CDR3 is 11 amino acids long. The ends were cut back, 10 bases at V and 6 bases at J, with 12 bases in the middle. CDR3 loop: CATSVGDGYTF. The CDR3 region has the DNA TGTGCCACTTCCGTAGGGGATGGCTACACCTTC.

The chain has TRBV5-8 and TRBJ2-7; possible D gene TRBD2, 6 bases. This CDR3 spans 13 amino acids. Germline V lookup: CDR1 SGHTS, CDR2 YDEGEE. V shed 7 bases and J shed 1 base, with 12 bases lying between them. The CDR3 is CASGPDYSYEQYF. In nucleotides, the CDR3 is TGTGCCAGCGGACCGGACTATTCCTACGAGCAGTACTTC. The complete variable domain, with remaining parts taken from reference TRBV5-8 and TRBJ2-7, reads EAGVTQSPTHLIKTRGQQATLRCSPISGHTSVYWYQQALGLGLQFLLWYDEGEERNRGNFPPRFSGRQFPNYSSELNVNALELEDSALYLCASGPDYSYEQYFGPGTRLTVT.

This clonotype was found a few times. The V and J genes are TRBV6-5 and TRBJ2-7; 10 positions match TRBD1. Germline CDR1 MNHEY, CDR2 SVGAGI. V shed 4 bases and J 2 bases; nucleotides not matched to a gene: 5. This CDR3 spans 15 amino acids. The chain's CDR3 is CASSLGQGRPYEQYF. CDR3 coding DNA: TGTGCCAGCAGTTTGGGACAGGGGAGACCCTACGAGCAGTACTTC.

The table lists this clonotype with a few counts. The chain combines TRBV20-1 with TRBJ2-4; a possible D gene is TRBD2 (5 bases). The J call could be wrong; TRBJ2-7 is a better fit for the DNA end. Germline loops: CDR1 DFQATT, CDR2 SNEGSKA (reference sequence). The CDR3 consists of 15 residues. The CDR3 protein is CSAGEVMRAPYEQYF. The CDR3 DNA reads TGCAGTGCTGGTGAGGTCATGCGGGCGCCCTACGAGCAGTACTTC.

The chain links TRBV4-3 to TRBJ2-1; tentatively, D is TRBD1 (5 bases). CDR1 is LGHNA, CDR2 YSLEER, per germline. V lost 1 base to trimming and J lost 10 bases, with 17 bases between them. The CDR3 is made up of 15 amino acids. DNA of the CDR3: TGCGCCAGCAGCCAAGGAGGCAGGGTTAACAGGGAGCAGTTCTTC. Encoded protein: CASSQGGRVNREQFF.